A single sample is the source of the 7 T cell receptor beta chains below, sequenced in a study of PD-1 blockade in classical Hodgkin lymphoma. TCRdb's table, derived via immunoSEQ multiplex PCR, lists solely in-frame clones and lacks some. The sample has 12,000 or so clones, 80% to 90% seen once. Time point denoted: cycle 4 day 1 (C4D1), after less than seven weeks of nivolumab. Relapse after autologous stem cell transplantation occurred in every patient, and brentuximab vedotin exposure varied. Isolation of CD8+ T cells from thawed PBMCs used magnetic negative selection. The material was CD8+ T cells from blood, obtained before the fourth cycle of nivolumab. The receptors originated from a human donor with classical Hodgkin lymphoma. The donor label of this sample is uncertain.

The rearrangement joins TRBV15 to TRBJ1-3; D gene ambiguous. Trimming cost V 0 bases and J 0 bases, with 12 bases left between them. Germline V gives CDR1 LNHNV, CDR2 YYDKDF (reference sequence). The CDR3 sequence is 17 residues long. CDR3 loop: CATSREGFLSSGNTIYF. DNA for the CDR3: TGTGCCACCAGCAGAGAAGGTTTCCTTAGCTCTGGAAACACCATATATTTT.

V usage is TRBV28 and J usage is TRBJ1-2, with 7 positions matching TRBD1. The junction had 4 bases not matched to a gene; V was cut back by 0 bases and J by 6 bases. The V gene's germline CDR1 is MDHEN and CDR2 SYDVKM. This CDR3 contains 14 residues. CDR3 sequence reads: CASSLWGQGDGYTF. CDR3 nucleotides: TGTGCCAGCAGTTTATGGGGCCAGGGGGATGGCTACACCTTC.

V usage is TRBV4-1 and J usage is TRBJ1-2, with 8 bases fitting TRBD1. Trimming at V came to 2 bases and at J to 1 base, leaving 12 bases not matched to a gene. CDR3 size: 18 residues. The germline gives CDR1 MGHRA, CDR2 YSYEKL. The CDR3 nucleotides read TGCGCCAGCAGCCAACGGGCCGACAGGGGAAAGGTTAACTATGGCTACACCTTC. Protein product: CASSQRADRGKVNYGYTF.

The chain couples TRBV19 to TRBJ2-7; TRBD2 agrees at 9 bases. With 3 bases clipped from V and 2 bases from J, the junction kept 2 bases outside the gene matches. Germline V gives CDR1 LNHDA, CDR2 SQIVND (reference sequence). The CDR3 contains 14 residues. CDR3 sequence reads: CASSIGGRAYEQYF. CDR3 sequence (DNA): TGTGCCAGTAGTATCGGCGGGAGGGCCTACGAGCAGTACTTC.

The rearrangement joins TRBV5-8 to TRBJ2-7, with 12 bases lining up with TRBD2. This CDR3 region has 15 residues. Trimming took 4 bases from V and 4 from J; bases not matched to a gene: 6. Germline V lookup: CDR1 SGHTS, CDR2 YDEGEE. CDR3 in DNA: TGTGCCAGCAGCCTAGGACTAGCGGGAAAGTACGAGCAGTACTTC. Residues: CASSLGLAGKYEQYF.

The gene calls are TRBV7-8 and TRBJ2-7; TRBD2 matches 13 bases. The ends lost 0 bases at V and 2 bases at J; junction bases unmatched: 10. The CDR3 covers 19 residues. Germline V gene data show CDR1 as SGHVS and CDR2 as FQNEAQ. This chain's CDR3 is CASSLAWTSGSDFPYEQYF. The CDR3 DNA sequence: TGTGCCAGCAGCTTAGCTTGGACTAGCGGGAGTGATTTTCCCTACGAGCAGTACTTC.

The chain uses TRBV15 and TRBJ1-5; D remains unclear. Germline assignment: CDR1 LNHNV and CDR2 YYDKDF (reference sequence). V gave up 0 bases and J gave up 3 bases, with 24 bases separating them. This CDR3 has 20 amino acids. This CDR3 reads CATSRDTYGSAFPLNQPQHF. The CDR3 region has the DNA TGTGCCACCAGCAGAGACACCTATGGGTCAGCCTTCCCCCTCAATCAGCCCCAGCATTTT. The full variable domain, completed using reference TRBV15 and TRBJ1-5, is DAMVIQNPRYQVTQFGKPVTLSCSQTLNHNVMYWYQQKSSQAPKLLFHYYDKDFNNEADTPDNFQSRRPNTSFCFLDIRSPGLGDTAMYLCATSRDTYGSAFPLNQPQHFGDGTRLSIL.